The entry that follows covers one T cell receptor beta chain sequence. Its antigen is unknown. The data were obtained in a study of identical twins. Each CDR3 protein gets one entry after TCRdb re-called the 5' RACE reads with MiXCR. The sample lists fewer than 250,000 distinct CDR3 sequences, roughly 10% occurring once. Study-wide points: High-abundance cord blood beta clonotypes had fewer insertions; memory repertoires showed none. Its conclusions, products of cross-sectional statistical analysis, did not come from following the same donors. Out-of-frame alpha sequences shared by twins were enriched for low generation probability.

The sequence was collected from a woman aged 18 to 35 in good health. The material sequenced was memory (CD45RO+) T cells sorted from blood.

The CDR3 coding sequence is TGTGCCAGCAGTTACCGTAGTCCCTACGAGCAGTACTTC. Residues: CASSYRSPYEQYF. This rearrangement joins TRBV6-6 to TRBJ2-7; D gene unclear. Germline values: CDR1 MNHNY, CDR2 SVGAGI (reference sequence). The CDR3 loop spans 13 amino acids. Trimming removed 2 bases from V and 2 bases from J, with 7 bases in between.